Listed below are T cell receptor beta chains from one sample, sequenced in a study of T cells in Graves' hyperthyroidism and ophthalmopathy. TCRdb recomputed calls from the multiplex PCR reads with MiXCR, one row per CDR3 protein. The sample lists fewer than 350,000 distinct CDR3 sequences, 21% occurring once. Sequenced material: blood. These receptor sequences come from a woman between 45 and 60 years old with Graves' hyperthyroidism. The CDR3 runs from the conserved cysteine through the conserved F or W. D genes are given only for firm matches. Not every row has a clone size; where given, it reads once, few, many or a size class.

many | TRBJ2-4 | . | TRBV12-3/TRBV12-4 | CASSSRTVGRLAKNIQYF | TGTGCCAGCAGTTCTAGGACCGTCGGGCGCTTAGCCAAAAACATTCAGTACTTC
. | TRBJ2-6 | . | TRBV6-1 | CASSEWFDSGANVLTF | TGTGCCAGCAGTGAGTGGTTTGACTCTGGGGCCAACGTCCTGACTTTC
many | TRBJ1-6 | TRBD1 | TRBV7-8 | CASSPDRVSPLHF | TGTGCCAGCAGCCCGGACAGGGTCTCACCCCTCCACTTT
many | TRBJ2-4 | TRBD2 | TRBV20-1 | CSATGTSGSLAKNIQYF | TGCAGTGCTACCGGGACTAGCGGGTCTCTAGCCAAAAACATTCAGTACTTC
many | TRBJ2-2 | . | TRBV6-1 | CASSDRANTGELFF | TGTGCCAGCAGTGACAGGGCGAACACCGGGGAGCTGTTTTTT
few | TRBJ2-7 | TRBD2 | TRBV29-1 | CSVSPTSGSTYEQYF | TGCAGCGTTTCCCCCACTAGCGGAAGTACCTACGAGCAGTACTTC
many | TRBJ2-1 | TRBD2 | TRBV12-3/TRBV12-4 | CASSLGSGGVSSYNEQFF | TGTGCCAGCAGTTTAGGTAGCGGGGGGGTTAGCTCCTACAATGAGCAGTTCTTC
many | TRBJ2-7 | . | TRBV6-1 | CASSELAGDSYEQYF | TGTGCCAGCAGTGAACTGGCAGGGGACTCCTACGAGCAGTACTTC
. | TRBJ1-2 | TRBD1 | TRBV19 | CASSIDPPGTGTYGYTF | TGTGCCAGTAGTATAGATCCCCCCGGGACAGGAACCTATGGCTACACCTTC
once | TRBJ2-3 | . | TRBV20-1 | CSAAGTTSTDTQYF | TGCAGTGCTGCTGGGACAACTAGCACAGATACGCAGTATTTT
many | TRBJ1-4 | . | TRBV2 | CASSGDEKLFF | TGTGCCAGCAGTGGCGACGAAAAACTGTTTTTT
many | TRBJ1-1 | TRBD1 | TRBV28 | CASRLGGWTTEAFF | TGTGCCAGCAGACTAGGGGGCTGGACCACTGAAGCTTTCTTT
few | TRBJ2-5 | . | TRBV18 | CASSPPERKETQYF | TGTGCCAGCTCACCACCGGAGCGGAAAGAGACCCAGTACTTC
many | TRBJ1-1 | . | TRBV7-8 | CASSRRAGHTEAFF | TGTGCCAGCAGCCGTCGGGCAGGGCACACTGAAGCTTTCTTT
few | TRBJ1-2 | . | TRBV7-3 | CASSLGQRGAYGYTF | TGTGCCAGCAGCTTAGGGCAGAGAGGTGCATATGGCTACACCTTC
. | TRBJ2-1 | . | TRBV9 | CASSATGGEGRGEQFF | TGTGCCAGCAGCGCCACAGGGGGGGAGGGCAGGGGTGAGCAGTTCTTC
. | TRBJ2-6 | TRBD1 | TRBV12-3/TRBV12-4 | CASSFYAGGASGANVLTF | TGTGCCAGCAGTTTTTATGCAGGGGGCGCCTCAGGGGCCAACGTCCTGACTTTC
few | TRBJ2-7 | TRBD1 | TRBV29-1 | CSVRQGGSLEQYF | TGCAGCGTCCGACAGGGGGGGTCACTCGAGCAGTACTTC
. | TRBJ1-5 | . | TRBV27 | CASSTGRQAYQPQHF | TGTGCCAGCAGCACAGGGAGGCAGGCCTATCAGCCCCAGCATTTT
many | TRBJ2-7 | TRBD1 | TRBV20-1 | CSAETGTGIYEQYF | TGCAGTGCAGAGACCGGGACAGGGATTTACGAGCAGTACTTC
few | TRBJ2-5 | TRBD2 | TRBV5-1 | CASSLGRVGKETQYF | TGCGCCAGCAGCTTAGGGAGGGTGGGAAAAGAGACCCAGTACTTC
. | TRBJ2-7 | . | TRBV9 | CASSGGQTHGEQYF | TGTGCCAGCAGCGGAGGACAGACCCACGGCGAGCAGTACTTC
. | TRBJ1-4 | . | TRBV6-1 | CASTHRWVGTKNEKLFF | TGTGCCAGCACCCATAGATGGGTTGGGACAAAGAATGAAAAACTGTTTTTT
few | TRBJ2-7 | . | TRBV19 | CASSMGGRSSYEQYF | TGTGCCAGTAGTATGGGGGGACGGAGCTCCTACGAGCAGTACTTC
many | TRBJ2-1 | TRBD1 | TRBV7-6 | CASSPMPQGGYNEQFF | TGTGCCAGCAGCCCGATGCCACAGGGGGGCTACAATGAGCAGTTCTTC
many | TRBJ1-6 | . | TRBV2 | CASNAGTWNSPLHF | TGTGCCAGCAACGCCGGGACCTGGAATTCACCCCTCCACTTT
many | TRBJ1-5 | TRBD1 | TRBV20-1 | CSARSRGQQPQHF | TGCAGTGCTAGATCCAGGGGGCAGCAGCCCCAGCATTTT
many | TRBJ2-6 | TRBD1 | TRBV19 | CASRRGQTAGANVLTF | TGTGCCAGTCGAAGGGGGCAGACCGCTGGGGCCAACGTCCTGACTTTC
. | TRBJ2-6 | . | TRBV6-1 | CASRERGGADSGANVLTF | TGTGCCAGCAGAGAGAGGGGGGGAGCGGACTCTGGGGCCAACGTCCTGACTTTC
. | TRBJ2-7 | . | TRBV7-3 | CASSGDASYEQYF | TGTGCCAGCAGCGGGGACGCTTCCTACGAGCAGTACTTC
. | TRBJ1-1 | . | TRBV12-3/TRBV12-4 | CASSYSPGTEAFF | TGTGCCAGCAGTTACTCGCCGGGCACTGAAGCTTTCTTT
many | TRBJ1-5 | . | TRBV3-1 | CASSQTGGVSNQPQHF | TGTGCCAGCAGCCAAACTGGGGGCGTGAGCAATCAGCCCCAGCATTTT
many | TRBJ1-1 | . | TRBV20-1 | CSARDHIGTNTEAFF | TGCAGTGCTAGAGATCATATAGGGACAAACACTGAAGCTTTCTTT
many | TRBJ2-3 | TRBD2 | TRBV12-3/TRBV12-4 | CASSSGTSDTDTQYF | TGTGCCAGCAGTTCCGGGACTAGCGATACAGATACGCAGTATTTT
. | TRBJ1-1 | TRBD1 | TRBV28 | CASSSSGGLTEAFF | TGTGCCAGCAGTTCCTCAGGGGGCCTGACTGAAGCTTTCTTT